This TCR beta chain was found in a study of cytomegalovirus exposure and HLA in healthy donors. Germline values: CDR1 GTSNPN, CDR2 SVGIG (reference sequence). J was trimmed by 3 bases and V by 5 bases; bases with no gene match: 4. CDR3 size: 12 residues. Findings and caveats of the study: Rare TCR sequences dominated, though some public TCRs recurred in many donors. In a later analysis, common viral pathogens appeared linked to several of the most significant clusters. Indistinguishable V segments, including TRBV6-2 and TRBV6-3, were excluded.

Primers: 60 Vbeta forward and 13 Jbeta reverse. Produced via immunoSEQ multiplex PCR; TCRdb's table is partial and in-frame only. There are around 140,000 clones in the sample; almost 85% occur only once, and around 10% lies in the top ten. With respect to this clone: Its target is not known.

This sequence was found in a woman aged 55-70 years in good health and CMV-seropositive. The rearrangement uses TRBV30 and TRBJ2-7; 7 nucleotides match TRBD1. The specimen sequenced was PBMCs. The CDR3 spells CAWGGQDYEQYF. DNA for the CDR3: TGTGCCTGGGGAGGACAGGACTACGAGCAGTACTTC.